The 24 T cell receptor beta chains in this list originate from one sample, sequenced in a study of T cells in Graves' hyperthyroidism and ophthalmopathy. The CDR3 regions of TCR beta were amplified from RNA transcripts. A set of HTBI primers served as the primers for a first-round RT-PCR of the TCR CDR3. TCRdb reprocessed the multiplex PCR reads with MiXCR, giving one entry per CDR3 protein. The sample has around 720,000 distinct CDR3 sequences, 35% seen once. Sequenced sample: blood. The origin of the receptors is a woman in her forties with Graves' hyperthyroidism.

As concerns this clonotype: Relative to the germline gene, one junction end is altered; a read error may explain this. The V gene is TRBV12-3 or TRBV12-4, the J gene TRBJ2-6, with no clear D. CDR3 length: 9 residues. CDR3 in amino acids: CASSFPTRW. The CDR3, as DNA: TGTGCCAGCAGTTTCCCCACACGTTGG.

This clonotype was seen at least ten times. CDR3 sequence reads: CSATGSGETQYF. CDR3 in DNA: TGCAGTGCTACGGGGTCTGGGGAGACCCAGTACTTC. The chain couples TRBV20-1 to TRBJ2-5; the D gene is possibly TRBD2 (5 bases). Trimming left V 4 bases short and J 5 bases short, with 11 bases between. The CDR3 runs to 12 residues. Germline assignment: CDR1 DFQATT and CDR2 SNEGSKA (reference sequence).

The chain has TRBV20-1 and TRBJ2-5; 14 bases are shared with TRBD2. The CDR3 totals 15 residues. The trim removed 6 bases at V and 3 bases at J, leaving 6 bases unmatched. The germline V gene encodes CDR1 DFQATT and CDR2 SNEGSKA (reference sequence). The CDR3 protein is CSAGTSGSVKETQYF. The DNA for the CDR3 is TGCAGTGCAGGGACTAGCGGGAGCGTAAAAGAGACCCAGTACTTC.

This clonotype was seen more than once but under ten times. The chain uses TRBV7-2 and TRBJ2-7; a possible D gene is TRBD2 (7 bases). The CDR3 is 16 residues long. Per germline, CDR1 SGHTA and CDR2 FQGNSA. V dropped 5 bases and J dropped 10 bases, with 27 bases sitting between them. CDR3 protein: CASSLPRAGAAPDQYF. CDR3 nucleotides: TGTGCCAGCAGCCTCCCTCGGGCGGGGGCCGCTCCCGATCAGTACTTC.

A word on this clonotype: This could be a read error, since a much larger clone is one nucleotide away. The chain recombines TRBV29-1 with TRBJ1-2; D is possibly TRBD1 (5 bases). CDR1 SQVTM and CDR2 ANQGSEA come from the germline V gene. This CDR3 contains 11 residues. The V gene lost 8 bases and the J gene lost 8 bases, with 15 bases spanning the gap. Here the CDR3 reads CSIERGYGYTF. The CDR3 nucleotides read TGCAGCATCGAGAGGGGATACGGCTACACCTTC.

This clonotype appeared a single time. One junction end disagrees with the germline gene, perhaps due to a read error. The chain links TRBV7-9 to TRBJ2-7, with 7 bases lining up with TRBD2. Germline lookup yields CDR1 SEHNR and CDR2 FQNEAQ (reference sequence). This CDR3 region has 16 residues. CDR3 region: CASSVAAGTPSYEQYF. For the CDR3, the DNA is TGTGCCAGCAGCGTAGCAGCGGGGACCCCCTCCTACGAGCAGTACTTC.

In its sample, this clonotype was seen a few times. This chain uses TRBV19 with TRBJ1-1; possibly TRBD1 for D (5 bases). The germline gives CDR1 LNHDA, CDR2 SQIVND (reference sequence). V gave up 6 bases and J gave up 5 bases, with 19 bases separating them. The CDR3 runs 15 residues. The CDR3 reads CASRNEAGRRTEAFF. In DNA, the CDR3 is TGTGCCAGTAGGAATGAAGCAGGGCGGAGGACTGAAGCTTTCTTT.

The J gene is TRBJ1-1, the V gene TRBV19, with TRBD1 identical over 9 bases. Per the germline V gene, CDR1 is LNHDA and CDR2 is SQIVND (reference sequence). J was trimmed by 6 bases and V by 8 bases; bases with no gene match: 10. The CDR3 is 14 amino acids. CDR3 nucleotide sequence: TGTGCCAGTTTGGCCGAGGACAGGGGTTCTGAAGCTTTCTTT. Translating it yields CASLAEDRGSEAFF.

This clonotype was recorded a few times. The V and J genes are TRBV20-1 and TRBJ2-5, with D possibly matching TRBD2 (5 bases). Trimming shortened V by 3 bases and J by 2 bases, and 10 bases separated the two germline ends. The CDR3 runs to 13 residues. CDR1 and CDR2 from the germline V gene are DFQATT and SNEGSKA (reference sequence). The CDR3 DNA is TGCAGTGCTAGGTCTGGACTGCAAGAGACCCAGTACTTC. The encoded protein is CSARSGLQETQYF.

At least ten counts were recorded for this clonotype. The chain joins TRBV2 to TRBJ1-6; 7 bases map to TRBD1. CDR1 is SNHLY and CDR2 is FYNNEI in the germline V gene. Germline trimming cut 4 bases from V and 5 bases from J; bases unmatched to any gene: 5. The CDR3 is 15 amino acids. The CDR3 coding sequence is TGTGCCAGCAGTGCTGGGACAGCCGATAATTCACCCCTCCACTTT. It translates to CASSAGTADNSPLHF.

This clonotype was counted only a few times. V gene TRBV5-6 combines with J gene TRBJ2-7; 7 bases agree with TRBD1. The V segment lost 4 bases and the J segment 2 bases; nucleotides outside the gene matches: 12. Germline CDR1 SGHDT, CDR2 YYEEEE. The CDR3 contains 16 residues. The CDR3 spells CASSGRDSLGPYEQYF. The CDR3 coding sequence is TGTGCCAGCAGCGGAAGGGACAGCCTCGGGCCCTACGAGCAGTACTTC.

This chain uses TRBV6-5 with TRBJ1-5; TRBD1 is a possible D gene (6 bases). The CDR3 has 15 amino acids. Per the germline V gene, CDR1 is MNHEY and CDR2 is SVGAGI. Between the trimmed V and J ends, which lost 5 bases and 3 bases, there was a span of 14 bases. Here the CDR3 DNA reads TGTGCCAGCAGTCCCGACGGACAGACCAATCAGCCCCAGCATTTT. It yields the protein CASSPDGQTNQPQHF.

This clonotype was recorded a few times. V is TRBV7-2 and J is TRBJ1-6; D might be TRBD1 (6 bases). Looked up from germline, CDR1 is SGHTA and CDR2 is FQGNSA. Deletions cut 3 bases from V and 6 bases from J, with 15 bases between. This CDR3 has 16 residues. The CDR3 coding sequence is TGTGCCAGCAGCTTCTCATACAGGGAGCGTAATTCACCCCTCCACTTT. It codes for CASSFSYRERNSPLHF.

This clonotype was picked up a small number of times. The chain uses TRBV12-3 or TRBV12-4 and TRBJ1-1, with D hard to call. CDR3 size: 13 residues. V gave up 5 bases and J gave up 5 bases, with 12 bases separating them. The DNA of the CDR3 is TGTGCCAGCAGTCCCGAAGGGTGGACTGAAGCTTTCTTT. Amino acids: CASSPEGWTEAFF.

This clonotype was seen just once. The rearrangement joins TRBV15 to TRBJ2-1; 11 nucleotides align to TRBD2. Germline CDR1 and CDR2: LNHNV and YYDKDF (reference sequence). Trimming cost V 0 bases and J 4 bases; bases outside gene matches: 2. CDR3 size: 16 residues. CDR3 DNA: TGTGCCACCAGCAGAGACTCTAGCGGGAGGTACAATGAGCAGTTCTTC. Translating gives CATSRDSSGRYNEQFF.

This clonotype has a count of ten or more. The rearrangement joins TRBV20-1 to TRBJ1-2; D is unresolved. With 6 bases removed from V and 2 bases from J, the gap between germline ends came to 13 bases. Per the germline V gene, CDR1 is DFQATT and CDR2 is SNEGSKA (reference sequence). The CDR3 has 13 amino acids. CDR3 DNA sequence: TGCAGTGCCGGTACTGGACGGAACTATGGCTACACCTTC. Translation: CSAGTGRNYGYTF.

This clonotype was counted at least ten times. The chain joins TRBV5-1 to TRBJ2-7; D might be TRBD1 (5 bases). Germline CDR1 SGHRS, CDR2 YFSETQ. The CDR3 runs 12 residues. V lost 1 base, J lost 6 bases, and 8 bases lay in between. The CDR3 sequence is CASSLIGAEQYF. CDR3 DNA: TGCGCCAGCAGCTTGATAGGGGCCGAGCAGTACTTC.

In its sample, this clonotype was seen many times. The chain links TRBV9 to TRBJ1-3; D not certain. Looked up from germline, CDR1 is SGDLS and CDR2 is YYNGEE. V lost 0 bases to trimming and J lost 3 bases, with 1 base between them. The CDR3 covers 12 residues. Written as DNA, the CDR3 is TGTGCCAGCAGCGTAGATGGAAACACCATATATTTT. It specifies CASSVDGNTIYF.

Turning to this clonotype: A much larger clone differs from this one at a single base, so this may be a read error. The genes are TRBV7-9 and TRBJ2-5; D gene ambiguous. Looked up from germline, CDR1 is SEHNR and CDR2 is FQNEAQ (reference sequence). V shed 8 bases and J shed 2 bases, with 12 bases lying between them. This CDR3 contains 13 residues. The CDR3 spells CASGPNGQETQYF. In DNA form, the CDR3 reads TGTGCCAGCGGCCCCAATGGACAAGAGACCCAGTACTTC.

In this sample, this clonotype turned up a few times. The CDR3 DNA sequence: TGTGCTAGTGGTCCGACAGGGAATGGCTACACCTTC. Translating gives CASGPTGNGYTF. This chain uses TRBV12-5 with TRBJ1-2, with 7 bases matching TRBD1. Germline V lookup: CDR1 LGHNT, CDR2 FRNRAP. The CDR3 is 12 residues long. V lost 5 bases and J lost 6; bases outside the gene matches: 3.

This clonotype was picked up a small number of times. This chain joins TRBV6-5 and TRBJ2-2; no definite D call. The V gene lost 5 bases and the J gene lost 6 bases, with 16 bases spanning the gap. This CDR3 contains 15 residues. The germline V gene has CDR1 MNHEY and CDR2 SVGAGI. The CDR3 DNA reads as TGTGCCAGCAGTCTCGGACGAGACTTGGCCGGGGAGCTGTTTTTT. Translated, it gives CASSLGRDLAGELFF.

This chain uses TRBV7-2 with TRBJ2-5; D not resolved. The CDR3 has 13 residues. Looked up from germline, CDR1 is SGHTA and CDR2 is FQGNSA. With 6 bases removed from V and 9 bases from J, the gap between germline ends came to 17 bases. CDR3 nucleotides: TGTGCCAGCAGTTCCCATCCTAGTTCGGCCCAGTACTTC. Protein sequence: CASSSHPSSAQYF.

This clonotype was detected ten times or more. The V gene is TRBV19, the J gene TRBJ2-5; D is ambiguous. Germline assignment: CDR1 LNHDA and CDR2 SQIVND (reference sequence). V shed 2 bases and J shed 5 bases, with 9 bases lying between them. CDR3 size: 13 residues. CDR3 bases: TGTGCCAGTAGTATACCGGGCCAGGAGACCCAGTACTTC. Protein: CASSIPGQETQYF.

The V gene is TRBV10-3, the J gene TRBJ2-2; 8 bases match TRBD1. The CDR3 is made up of 14 amino acids. Germline CDR1 is ENHRY and CDR2 is SYGVKD. V dropped 4 bases and J dropped 7; count of bases not matched to a gene: 5. CDR3 protein: CAISVQDRDGELFF. As DNA, the CDR3 is TGTGCCATCAGTGTGCAGGACAGGGACGGGGAGCTGTTTTTT.